Listed below are T cell receptor beta chains from one sample, sequenced in a study of PD-1 blockade in classical Hodgkin lymphoma. Clones were read by immunoSEQ multiplex PCR, and TCRdb kept only the in-frame ones, dropping some. Of some 86,000 clones in the sample, 90% were seen once. This specimen was peripheral blood mononuclear cells (PBMCs), taken before the fourth cycle of nivolumab. These receptors were obtained from a human donor with classical Hodgkin lymphoma. Each CDR3 is given with its conserved first and last residue. The D gene is left open where the match is weak. Clone sizes are given selectively: once, few, many, or a class where the clone is expanded.

TRBV5-6	TRBJ1-1	-	TRBD1	TGTGCCAGCAGCTTGGGGACAGGGGTCAGGAACACTGAAGCTTTCTTT	CASSLGTGVRNTEAFF
TRBV7-2	TRBJ1-5	-	-	TGTGCCAGCAGCCCCCACCAACAGCCCCAGCATTTT	CASSPHQQPQHF
TRBV5-1	TRBJ1-2	-	-	TGCGCCAGCAGCCCCGCCGCAAGCACATATGGCTACACCTTC	CASSPAASTYGYTF
TRBV7-9	TRBJ2-3	-	-	TGTGCCAGCAGCTTAAGAGCGGTTAGCACAGATACGCAGTATTTT	CASSLRAVSTDTQYF
TRBV6-5	TRBJ1-1	medium-sized	TRBD1	TGTGCCAGCAGTTACGGCCCAGGGGGAGACACTGAAGCTTTCTTT	CASSYGPGGDTEAFF
TRBV5-8	TRBJ1-2	once	-	TGTGCCAGCAGCTTGGCGGGCGGGGACTATGGCTACACCTTC	CASSLAGGDYGYTF
TRBV28	TRBJ1-5	-	TRBD1	TGTGCCAGCACCCTAGGAGGGGGCTGGAACAATCAGCCCCAGCATTTT	CASTLGGGWNNQPQHF
TRBV2	TRBJ1-1	-	-	TGTGCCAGCAGTCCCGGAACTGAAGCTTTCTTT	CASSPGTEAFF
TRBV7-7	TRBJ2-5	-	TRBD2	TGTGCCAGCAGCGCAACGGGGGGGCAAGAGACCCAGTACTTC	CASSATGGQETQYF
TRBV28	TRBJ1-1	-	TRBD1	TGTGCCAGCAGTTTTCAGGGGGTCATGAACACTGAAGCTTTCTTT	CASSFQGVMNTEAFF
TRBV7-2	TRBJ1-1	-	TRBD1	TGTGCCAGCAGCTTAGGCGGGACAGGGGGCGTTAAAGCTTTCTTT	CASSLGGTGGVKAFF
TRBV7-6	TRBJ2-7	-	-	TGTGCCAGCAGCTTAGGCGGATCGGGCGAGAAGTACTTC	CASSLGGSGEKYF
TRBV5-8	TRBJ2-7	-	-	TGTGCCAGCAGCTACTACGAGCAGTACTTC	CASSYYEQYF